The clone carrying this T cell receptor beta chain showed up just a few times. The antigen is not known. The CDR3 has 14 amino acids. J lost 5 bases, V lost 5 bases, and 10 bases had no gene match. Germline values: CDR1 SQVTM, CDR2 ANQGSEA. The sample originates from a study of T cells in Graves' hyperthyroidism and ophthalmopathy. General study points: The model anticipated ophthalmopathy a median approximately 6.6 months pre-onset.

Template material for amplifying TCR beta CDR3 regions consisted of RNA transcripts. A first-round RT-PCR of the TCR CDR3 used the HTBI primer set. TCRdb reanalysed the multiplex PCR reads using MiXCR and keeps one entry per CDR3 protein. This table holds roughly 510,000 distinct CDR3 sequences, around 21% found once. Absent ophthalmopathy progression within 18 months defined stable Graves' hyperthyroidism. Lactation, pregnancy, other autoimmune disease or uncontrolled infection excluded patients. The sequence was obtained from a man between 18 and 35 years old with Graves' hyperthyroidism. The chain is built from TRBV29-1 and TRBJ2-7; 9 positions match TRBD1. The specimen was blood. The CDR3 DNA reads as TGCAGCGTTCTGGGCGGGACAGGGAAAAACGAGCAGTACTTC. This codes for CSVLGGTGKNEQYF.